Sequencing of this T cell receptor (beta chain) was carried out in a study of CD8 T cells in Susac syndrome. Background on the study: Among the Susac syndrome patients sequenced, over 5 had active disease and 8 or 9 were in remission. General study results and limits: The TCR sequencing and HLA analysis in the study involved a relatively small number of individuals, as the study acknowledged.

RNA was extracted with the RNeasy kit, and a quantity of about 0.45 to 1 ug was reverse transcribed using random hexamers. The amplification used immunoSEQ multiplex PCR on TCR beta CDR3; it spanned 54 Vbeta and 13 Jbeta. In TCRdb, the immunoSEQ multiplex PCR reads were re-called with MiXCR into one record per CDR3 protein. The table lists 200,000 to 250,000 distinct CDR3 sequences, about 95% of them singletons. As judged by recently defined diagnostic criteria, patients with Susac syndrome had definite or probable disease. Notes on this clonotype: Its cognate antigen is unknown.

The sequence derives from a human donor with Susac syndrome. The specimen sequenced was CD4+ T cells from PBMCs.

CDR3 protein: CASSPTSGPSGGQYF. As DNA, the CDR3 is TGTGCCAGCAGTCCTACTAGCGGCCCGTCAGGGGGCCAGTACTTC. The chain employs TRBV12-3 or TRBV12-4 and TRBJ2-5, with D possibly matching TRBD2 (8 bases). V shed 5 bases and J shed 10 bases, with 23 bases lying between them. There are 15 residues in the CDR3.